The 28 T cell receptor beta chains below come from one sample, sequenced in a study of blood T cell repertoires in COVID-19. Sequenced by immunoSEQ multiplex PCR; TCRdb stores in-frame clones only, minus some. The sample contains about 210,000 clones, around 80% of which appear only once. What was sequenced was peripheral blood. The receptors were gathered from a woman aged 40 to 50 with acute or convalescent COVID-19.

The chain is built from TRBV4-1 and TRBJ1-4, with D perhaps matching TRBD1 (6 bases). Germline V lookup: CDR1 MGHRA, CDR2 YSYEKL. V was trimmed by 0 bases and J by 10 bases, leaving 15 bases between them. This CDR3 region has 15 residues. The CDR3 sequence is CASSQEHRDMRKLFF. DNA of the CDR3: TGCGCCAGCAGCCAAGAACACAGGGATATGCGAAAACTGTTTTTT.

This chain joins TRBV18 and TRBJ2-3; maybe TRBD1 (5 bases). V was pared by 4 bases and J by 6 bases, with 14 bases between. Looked up from germline, CDR1 is KGHSH and CDR2 is LQKENI. CDR3 length equals 14 residues. CDR3 protein: CASSHKTVSDTQYF. CDR3 DNA sequence: TGTGCCAGCTCACATAAGACAGTGTCTGATACGCAGTATTTT. Using reference TRBV18 and TRBJ2-3 for the parts outside the CDR3, the full variable domain is NAGVMQNPRHLVRRRGQEARLRCSPMKGHSHVYWYRQLPEEGLKFMVYLQKENIIDESGMPKERFSAEFPKEGPSILRIQQVVRGDSAAYFCASSHKTVSDTQYFGPGTRLTVL.

This rearrangement joins TRBV6-5 to TRBJ1-1; 7 nucleotides agree with TRBD1. Germline V gene sequence: CDR1 MNHEY, CDR2 SVGAGI. CDR3 length: 14 residues. The ends lost 7 bases at V and 10 bases at J; junction bases unmatched: 15. The CDR3: CASTDGAQGGRAFF. CDR3 nucleotides: TGTGCCAGCACCGACGGGGCCCAGGGGGGCAGAGCTTTCTTT.

Here the CDR3 reads CASRPTSGSSGELFF. CDR3 DNA sequence: TGTGCCAGCAGGCCAACTAGCGGGAGTTCCGGGGAGCTGTTTTTT. The V call is TRBV2, the J call TRBJ2-2; 11 bases are a match to TRBD2. The CDR3 length is 15 residues. Per germline, CDR1 SNHLY and CDR2 FYNNEI. The V gene end was trimmed by 6 bases and the J gene end by 6 bases; junction bases not matched to a gene: 6.

The V gene is TRBV24-1, the J gene TRBJ2-5; the D gene is possibly TRBD2 (6 bases). There are 15 residues in the CDR3. Germline loops: CDR1 KGHDR, CDR2 SFDVKD. V was pared by 5 bases and J by 6 bases, with 18 bases between. The CDR3 nucleotides read TGTGCCACCAGTGCTCGGAGGGGCCCGCCTCAGACCCAGTACTTC. Translation gives CATSARRGPPQTQYF.

The chain carries TRBV7-9 and TRBJ2-5; 10 nucleotides match TRBD1. The germline V gene encodes CDR1 SEHNR and CDR2 FQNEAQ (reference sequence). The CDR3 contains 15 residues. The V and J ends lost 5 bases and 0 bases, in that order; junction bases with no gene match: 3. CDR3 region: CASSPGQGNQETQYF. The CDR3 DNA reads TGTGCCAGCAGCCCGGGACAGGGGAACCAAGAGACCCAGTACTTC.

The rearrangement links TRBV19 to TRBJ1-2, with 7 bases matching TRBD1. The germline CDR1 and CDR2 sequences are LNHDA and SQIVND (reference sequence). The trim removed 8 bases at V and 1 base at J, leaving 13 bases unmatched. This CDR3 region has 16 residues. The CDR3 nucleotides read TGTGCCAGTCAAAGAACCGGGACAGATTTTAACTATGGCTACACCTTC. It encodes CASQRTGTDFNYGYTF.

This chain links TRBV7-8 with TRBJ1-2; 9 bases match TRBD1. J lost 5 bases, V lost 5 bases, and 12 bases had no gene match. CDR1 and CDR2 (germline): SGHVS, FQNEAQ. This CDR3 spans 16 amino acids. This CDR3 is CASSPRDRVSGYGYTF. The CDR3 region has the DNA TGTGCCAGCAGCCCGCGGGACAGGGTCTCAGGGTATGGCTACACCTTC.

The rearrangement joins TRBV19 to TRBJ1-1; the D is unclear. The germline V gene encodes CDR1 LNHDA and CDR2 SQIVND (reference sequence). The CDR3 runs to 15 residues. V was shortened by 5 bases and J by 1 base, with 14 bases between the two germline ends. This CDR3 is CASSVVGEWNTEAFF. CDR3 sequence (DNA): TGTGCCAGTAGTGTGGTAGGAGAGTGGAACACTGAAGCTTTCTTT.

This sequence joins TRBV5-1 and TRBJ2-5; D perhaps matches TRBD1 (5 bases). The CDR3 has 11 residues. The ends were cut back, 0 bases at V and 13 bases at J, with 10 bases in the middle. Per the germline V gene, CDR1 is SGHRS and CDR2 is YFSETQ. This chain's CDR3 is CASSLGGDRYF. In DNA form, the CDR3 reads TGCGCCAGCAGCTTGGGGGGCGACCGGTACTTC.

The chain is built from TRBV18 and TRBJ1-6, with TRBD1 as a possible D gene (5 bases). CDR1 is KGHSH and CDR2 is LQKENI in the germline V gene. The V end was cut by 3 bases, the J end by 9 bases, with 15 bases between. This CDR3 spans 15 amino acids. This CDR3 reads CASSPDAAGFSPLHF. CDR3 coding DNA: TGTGCCAGCTCACCGGACGCCGCAGGGTTTTCACCCCTCCACTTT.

The genes are TRBV30 and TRBJ1-2; possible D gene TRBD1, 5 bases. The CDR3 extends over 13 amino acids. CDR1 GTSNPN and CDR2 SVGIG come from the germline V gene (reference sequence). Trimming cost V 0 bases and J 2 bases, with 7 bases left between them. The CDR3 sequence is CAWSVGENYGYTF. The CDR3 DNA sequence: TGTGCCTGGAGTGTAGGGGAAAACTATGGCTACACCTTC.

V usage is TRBV6-2 or TRBV6-3 and J usage is TRBJ2-4; 11 nucleotides line up with TRBD2. CDR3 length: 16 amino acids. J lost 3 bases, V lost 2 bases, and 3 bases had no gene match. Germline V gene data show CDR1 as MNHEY and CDR2 as SVGEGT. The CDR3 sequence is CASSYGLAGGKNIQYF. The DNA for the CDR3 is TGTGCCAGCAGTTACGGGCTAGCGGGGGGCAAAAACATTCAGTACTTC.

This chain connects TRBV7-6 to TRBJ2-2, with 8 bases fitting TRBD2. CDR1 is SGHVS and CDR2 is FNYEAQ in the germline V gene. CDR3 length equals 14 residues. Trimming removed 2 bases from V and 10 bases from J; junction bases left unmatched: 6. The CDR3 sequence is CASSLTRTSQELFF. The CDR3, as DNA: TGTGCCAGCAGCTTAACCAGGACTAGCCAGGAGCTGTTTTTT.

This chain links TRBV23-1 with TRBJ1-2; the D gene is possibly TRBD1 (6 bases). TRBV23-1 is an ORF for which the function is uncertain. The CDR3 totals 15 residues. V dropped 4 bases and J dropped 5 bases, with 17 bases sitting between them. CDR3 amino acids: CASSRRREGGYGYTF. The CDR3 nucleotides read TGCGCCAGCAGTCGCAGAAGGGAGGGGGGGTATGGCTACACCTTC.

V is TRBV27 and J is TRBJ1-5; D remains unclear. The CDR3 covers 14 residues. Germline values: CDR1 MNHEY, CDR2 SMNVEV (reference sequence). The V and J ends lost 3 bases and 5 bases respectively, with 11 bases between them. The CDR3 loop is CASSFRGKDQPQHF. Written as DNA, the CDR3 is TGTGCCAGCAGTTTCCGAGGGAAGGATCAGCCCCAGCATTTT.

V usage is TRBV12-3 or TRBV12-4 and J usage is TRBJ2-4; the match to TRBD2 covers 8 bases. V gave up 7 bases and J gave up 8 bases; unmatched junction bases: 7. This CDR3 comprises 13 residues. CDR3 nucleotides: TGTGCCAGCACCACGGGGGGGCCGTACATTCAGTACTTC. It translates to CASTTGGPYIQYF.

The count of this clone is one. The V and J genes are TRBV6-2 or TRBV6-3 and TRBJ2-7; 11 bases fit TRBD1. Germline trimming cut 0 bases from V and 5 bases from J; bases unmatched to any gene: 3. Germline lookup yields CDR1 MNHEY and CDR2 SVGEGT. This CDR3 comprises 15 residues. CDR3 coding DNA: TGTGCCAGCAGTTACTCGGACAGGGGGCTCGACGAGCAGTACTTC. Residues: CASSYSDRGLDEQYF.

The rearrangement joins TRBV24-1 to TRBJ1-2; 9 bases are a match to TRBD1. The CDR3 runs 15 residues. J was trimmed by 7 bases and V by 4 bases; bases with no gene match: 9. Germline loops: CDR1 KGHDR, CDR2 SFDVKD. The CDR3 sequence is CATSDGTGLVAGYTF. Written as DNA, the CDR3 is TGTGCCACCAGTGACGGGACAGGGCTGGTTGCTGGCTACACCTTC.

The CDR3 region has the DNA TGTGCCAGCAGCCAAGATCCAGGAGGTATCGGGGAGCTGTTTTTT. Amino acid sequence: CASSQDPGGIGELFF. This rearrangement joins TRBV3-1 (or the pseudogene TRBV3-2) to TRBJ2-2; TRBD2 is a possible D gene (5 bases). CDR1 and CDR2 from the germline V gene are LGHDT and YNNKEL (reference sequence). V was clipped by 0 bases and J by 7 bases, with 12 bases between them. CDR3 length equals 15 residues.

In DNA form, the CDR3 reads TGTGCCAGCTCACCTGCCAGGCAAGAGACCCAGTACTTC. Its protein is CASSPARQETQYF. This sequence joins TRBV18 and TRBJ2-5; D uncertain. V dropped 3 bases and J dropped 2 bases, with 7 bases sitting between them. This CDR3 comprises 13 residues. Germline V lookup: CDR1 KGHSH, CDR2 LQKENI.

The chain couples TRBV20-1 to TRBJ1-4; possibly TRBD1 for D (6 bases). The V and J ends lost 3 bases and 11 bases respectively, with 10 bases between them. Germline CDR1 DFQATT, CDR2 SNEGSKA (reference sequence). The CDR3 extends over 11 amino acids. The CDR3 sequence is CSASGGGKLFF. CDR3 DNA: TGCAGTGCTAGTGGGGGGGGCAAACTGTTTTTT.

The chain combines TRBV5-6 with TRBJ2-1; TRBD2 agrees at 11 bases. Germline values: CDR1 SGHDT, CDR2 YYEEEE. The J segment lost 9 bases and the V segment lost 0 bases, leaving 8 bases of the junction unmatched. This CDR3 comprises 16 residues. CDR3 sequence (DNA): TGTGCCAGCAGCTTGGCGGGTAGCGGGGGGGCCCCTGAGCAGTTCTTC. Translated, it gives CASSLAGSGGAPEQFF. The whole variable domain, filled in from reference TRBV5-6 and TRBJ2-1, reads DAGVTQSPTHLIKTRGQQVTLRCSPKSGHDTVSWYQQALGQGPQFIFQYYEEEERQRGNFPDRFSGHQFPNYSSELNVNALLLGDSALYLCASSLAGSGGAPEQFFGPGTRLTVL.

The chain employs TRBV19 and TRBJ2-3; TRBD2 agrees at 8 bases. CDR1 LNHDA and CDR2 SQIVND come from the germline V gene (reference sequence). The CDR3 has 18 amino acids. The J segment lost 3 bases and the V segment lost 6 bases, leaving 17 bases of the junction unmatched. CDR3 sequence reads: CASSPSAGGGVGTDTQYF. In DNA form, the CDR3 reads TGTGCCAGTAGCCCATCGGCGGGGGGCGGAGTTGGTACAGATACGCAGTATTTT.

The rearrangement joins TRBV4-1 to TRBJ1-2; possibly TRBD1 for D (6 bases). The V and J ends lost 4 bases and 10 bases respectively, with 19 bases between them. CDR1 MGHRA and CDR2 YSYEKL come from the germline V gene. The CDR3 length is 14 residues. The CDR3: CASSPPNDRRDYTF. As DNA, the CDR3 is TGCGCCAGCAGCCCCCCCAATGACAGGAGAGACTACACCTTC.

The chain joins TRBV4-3 to TRBJ2-1, with unresolved D. Germline V lookup: CDR1 LGHNA, CDR2 YSLEER. Between the trimmed V and J ends, which lost 0 bases and 0 bases, there was a span of 9 bases. The CDR3 consists of 16 residues. CDR3 sequence reads: CASSQESVPSYNEQFF. CDR3 sequence (DNA): TGCGCCAGCAGCCAAGAGTCAGTACCCTCCTACAATGAGCAGTTCTTC.

The chain is built from TRBV12-5 and TRBJ2-2; 7 positions match TRBD1. The trim removed 2 bases at V and 9 bases at J, leaving 6 bases unmatched. Germline V gene lookup returns CDR1 LGHNT and CDR2 FRNRAP. This CDR3 comprises 14 residues. CDR3 protein: CASGLTGDGRELFF. The CDR3 DNA sequence: TGTGCTAGTGGTTTGACAGGGGATGGCCGGGAGCTGTTTTTT. Complete variable domain (other parts from reference TRBV12-5 and TRBJ2-2): DARVTQTPRHKVTEMGQEVTMRCQPILGHNTVFWYRQTMMQGLELLAYFRNRAPLDDSGMPKDRFSAEMPDATLATLKIQPSEPRDSAVYFCASGLTGDGRELFFGEGSRLTVL.

The table lists this clone with a few counts. The chain links TRBV5-1 to TRBJ2-7, with no clear D. Trimming stripped 3 bases from V and 5 bases from J, with 12 bases between. Germline CDR1 reads SGHRS; CDR2 reads YFSETQ. The CDR3 is made up of 13 amino acids. For the CDR3, the DNA is TGCGCCAGCAGCTGGCCAGGCAGGAACGAGCAGTACTTC. Protein sequence: CASSWPGRNEQYF. The full variable domain, completed using reference TRBV5-1 and TRBJ2-7, is KAGVTQTPRYLIKTRGQQVTLSCSPISGHRSVSWYQQTPGQGLQFLFEYFSETQRNKGNFPGRFSGRQFSNSRSEMNVSTLELGDSALYLCASSWPGRNEQYFGPGTRLTVT.